Listed below are T cell receptor beta chains from one sample, sequenced in a study of blood T cell repertoires in COVID-19. Data came from immunoSEQ multiplex PCR; TCRdb stores just in-frame clones and leaves some out. The table includes a few hundred thousand clones, 90% detected once. Sequencing used peripheral blood. These receptors were obtained from a woman between 25 and 40 years old with COVID-19, enrolled during active disease. CDR3s include the opening cysteine and the closing phenylalanine or tryptophan. D genes are given only for firm matches. The size entry is marked missing in some rows and otherwise reads once, few, many or a size class.

clone_size: NA
v_call: TRBV9
d_call: NA
j_call: TRBJ1-1
cdr3_nt: TGTGCCAGCAGCTGGCGGACAGACACTGAAGCTTTCTTT
cdr3_aa: CASSWRTDTEAFF

clone_size: NA
v_call: TRBV3-1/TRBV3-2
d_call: NA
j_call: TRBJ1-3
cdr3_nt: TGTGCCAGCAGCCCCCGACAGTCTGGAAACACCATATATTTT
cdr3_aa: CASSPRQSGNTIYF

clone_size: NA
v_call: TRBV3-1/TRBV3-2
d_call: NA
j_call: TRBJ1-1
cdr3_nt: TGTGCCAGCAGCCAAGGGCAGACTCTGGACTCTGAAGCTTTCTTT
cdr3_aa: CASSQGQTLDSEAFF

clone_size: once
v_call: TRBV5-1
d_call: TRBD2
j_call: TRBJ2-3
cdr3_nt: TGCGCCAGCAGCTTGGGTGGTAGCGGGATGGGCACAGATACGCAGTATTTT
cdr3_aa: CASSLGGSGMGTDTQYF

clone_size: NA
v_call: TRBV7-3
d_call: TRBD1
j_call: TRBJ1-6
cdr3_nt: TGTGCCAGCAGCGTAACGGGACAGGGGACATCACCCCTCCACTTT
cdr3_aa: CASSVTGQGTSPLHF

clone_size: NA
v_call: TRBV5-4
d_call: TRBD1
j_call: TRBJ1-2
cdr3_nt: TGTGCCAGCAGCACCCGGACAGGGGGATATGGCTACACCTTC
cdr3_aa: CASSTRTGGYGYTF

clone_size: NA
v_call: TRBV5-1
d_call: TRBD1
j_call: TRBJ1-2
cdr3_nt: TGCGCCAGCAGCTTGTTTAGAGGGGGCAACTATGGCTACACCTTC
cdr3_aa: CASSLFRGGNYGYTF

clone_size: NA
v_call: TRBV21-1
d_call: NA
j_call: TRBJ2-3
cdr3_nt: TGTGCCAGCAGCCGAAGCATACTGACTATTCCGGGACAGGGGACAGATACGCAGTATTTT
cdr3_aa: CASSRSILTIPGQGTDTQYF

clone_size: many
v_call: TRBV15
d_call: NA
j_call: TRBJ2-2
cdr3_nt: TGTGCCACCAGACCGAGCGGAGACACCGGGGAGCTGTTTTTT
cdr3_aa: CATRPSGDTGELFF

clone_size: NA
v_call: TRBV19
d_call: NA
j_call: TRBJ1-2
cdr3_nt: TGTGCCAGTAGTGGAACAGTTACCAACTATGGCTACACCTTC
cdr3_aa: CASSGTVTNYGYTF

clone_size: NA
v_call: TRBV7-2
d_call: NA
j_call: TRBJ1-2
cdr3_nt: TGTGCCAGCAGCTTAAGGGGAATCAGCTATGGCTACACCTTC
cdr3_aa: CASSLRGISYGYTF

clone_size: NA
v_call: TRBV6-5
d_call: NA
j_call: TRBJ1-3
cdr3_nt: TGTGCCAGCAGGCCTACCAGGGACTCTGGAAACACCATATATTTT
cdr3_aa: CASRPTRDSGNTIYF

clone_size: NA
v_call: TRBV25-1
d_call: TRBD2
j_call: TRBJ2-1
cdr3_nt: TGTGCCAGCAGTGATCGGGGGCTAGCGGGCTACAATGAGCAGTTCTTC
cdr3_aa: CASSDRGLAGYNEQFF

clone_size: NA
v_call: TRBV3-1/TRBV3-2
d_call: NA
j_call: TRBJ1-3
cdr3_nt: TGTGCCAGCAGTCATGGAAAAGGGGAGGTCTCTGGAAACACCATATATTTT
cdr3_aa: CASSHGKGEVSGNTIYF

clone_size: NA
v_call: TRBV11-2
d_call: NA
j_call: TRBJ1-5
cdr3_nt: TGTGCCAGCAGCTCCGGGACTACCCCGGATCAGCCCCAGCATTTT
cdr3_aa: CASSSGTTPDQPQHF

clone_size: once
v_call: TRBV10-3
d_call: TRBD2
j_call: TRBJ2-3
cdr3_nt: TGTGCCATCAGTACCGGACTAGCGGGAGGTACAGATACGCAGTATTTT
cdr3_aa: CAISTGLAGGTDTQYF

clone_size: NA
v_call: TRBV27
d_call: TRBD2
j_call: TRBJ2-1
cdr3_nt: TGTGCCAGCAGTTTTGGGACCCTAGCGGGGGCCTACAATGAGCAGTTCTTC
cdr3_aa: CASSFGTLAGAYNEQFF

clone_size: NA
v_call: TRBV14
d_call: NA
j_call: TRBJ1-2
cdr3_nt: TGTGCCATCTCTTCCCAAATCAGGGACATTGACTACTATGGCTACACCTTC
cdr3_aa: CAISSQIRDIDYYGYTF

clone_size: NA
v_call: TRBV7-9
d_call: TRBD1
j_call: TRBJ1-5
cdr3_nt: TGTGCCAGCAGCATCGGGACAGAGAGCAATCAGCCCCAGCATTTT
cdr3_aa: CASSIGTESNQPQHF

clone_size: NA
v_call: TRBV9
d_call: TRBD1
j_call: TRBJ1-2
cdr3_nt: TGTGCCAGCAGCGTGACAGACAGGGGCACCTATGGCTACACCTTC
cdr3_aa: CASSVTDRGTYGYTF

clone_size: NA
v_call: TRBV19
d_call: NA
j_call: TRBJ2-3
cdr3_nt: TGTGCCAGTACCGTCCGGGGGGCAACAGATACGCAGTATTTT
cdr3_aa: CASTVRGATDTQYF

clone_size: once
v_call: TRBV27
d_call: TRBD2
j_call: TRBJ2-1
cdr3_nt: TGTGCCAGCAGTTTCCTAGCGGGAACCCTCTCCTACAATGAGCAGTTCTTC
cdr3_aa: CASSFLAGTLSYNEQFF

clone_size: few
v_call: TRBV30
d_call: NA
j_call: TRBJ1-2
cdr3_nt: TGTGCCTGGAGTGTGCGGGGTGGCTACACCTTC
cdr3_aa: CAWSVRGGYTF

clone_size: NA
v_call: TRBV6-5
d_call: TRBD2
j_call: TRBJ2-7
cdr3_nt: TGTGCCAGCAGAGCCGAGCGGGAGCCCTCCTACGAGCAGTACTTC
cdr3_aa: CASRAEREPSYEQYF

clone_size: once
v_call: TRBV6-5
d_call: NA
j_call: TRBJ1-4
cdr3_nt: TGTGCCAGCAGAATAGGAGTTGCAACTAATGAAAAACTGTTTTTT
cdr3_aa: CASRIGVATNEKLFF

clone_size: NA
v_call: TRBV19
d_call: TRBD1
j_call: TRBJ2-2
cdr3_nt: TGTGCCAGTAGTATCGGCAGGGGGCCCGGGGAGCTGTTTTTT
cdr3_aa: CASSIGRGPGELFF

clone_size: NA
v_call: TRBV29-1
d_call: NA
j_call: TRBJ2-7
cdr3_nt: TGCAGCGGTCAGGGGCAATCCTACGAGCAGTACTTC
cdr3_aa: CSGQGQSYEQYF

clone_size: NA
v_call: TRBV10-3
d_call: NA
j_call: TRBJ2-7
cdr3_nt: TGTGCCATCAGTGCGGAGTTTTACGAGCAGTACTTC
cdr3_aa: CAISAEFYEQYF

clone_size: once
v_call: TRBV19
d_call: TRBD1
j_call: TRBJ1-2
cdr3_nt: TGTGCCAGTAGTACTCCGACAGGGCGAGCTAACTATGGCTACACCTTC
cdr3_aa: CASSTPTGRANYGYTF

clone_size: NA
v_call: TRBV7-2
d_call: TRBD2
j_call: TRBJ2-1
cdr3_nt: TGTGCCAGCAGCTTACTAGCGGGCTCCTACAATGAGCAGTTCTTC
cdr3_aa: CASSLLAGSYNEQFF

clone_size: NA
v_call: TRBV16
d_call: NA
j_call: TRBJ2-5
cdr3_nt: TGTGCCAGCAGCCAGGCGGGGGCTCAAGAGACCCAGTACTTC
cdr3_aa: CASSQAGAQETQYF

clone_size: NA
v_call: TRBV12-3/TRBV12-4
d_call: NA
j_call: TRBJ2-1
cdr3_nt: TGTGCCAGCAGTCTGGTGCGGGAGCAGTTCTTC
cdr3_aa: CASSLVREQFF

clone_size: NA
v_call: TRBV7-2
d_call: NA
j_call: TRBJ2-2
cdr3_nt: TGTGCCAGCAGCTTAGCGCAGGGCAACACCGGGGAGCTGTTTTTT
cdr3_aa: CASSLAQGNTGELFF

clone_size: once
v_call: TRBV6-4
d_call: TRBD2
j_call: TRBJ2-1
cdr3_nt: TGTGCCAGCAGTGAACTAGCGGGCTACAATGAGCAGTTCTTC
cdr3_aa: CASSELAGYNEQFF

clone_size: NA
v_call: TRBV7-8
d_call: NA
j_call: TRBJ2-7
cdr3_nt: TGTGCCAGCAGCCCCTATGGCGGGACCTCCTACGAGCAGTACTTC
cdr3_aa: CASSPYGGTSYEQYF

clone_size: NA
v_call: TRBV5-1
d_call: TRBD2
j_call: TRBJ2-7
cdr3_nt: TGCGCCAGCAGCTCCCTGACTAGCGGGAACCCCTACGAGCAGTACTTC
cdr3_aa: CASSSLTSGNPYEQYF

clone_size: NA
v_call: TRBV5-8
d_call: NA
j_call: TRBJ2-3
cdr3_nt: TGTGCCAGCAGCTTGAGAGGGTCTGGAGATACGCAGTATTTT
cdr3_aa: CASSLRGSGDTQYF

clone_size: NA
v_call: TRBV5-4
d_call: NA
j_call: TRBJ2-7
cdr3_nt: TGTGCCAGCACCTATGACAGAGCCGTTAGGGAGCAGTACTTC
cdr3_aa: CASTYDRAVREQYF

clone_size: NA
v_call: TRBV30
d_call: NA
j_call: TRBJ1-2
cdr3_nt: TGTGCCTGGGCGGACAGTCACTATGGCTACACCTTC
cdr3_aa: CAWADSHYGYTF

clone_size: NA
v_call: TRBV7-3
d_call: NA
j_call: TRBJ2-1
cdr3_nt: TGTGCCAGCAGCTTAATGGCCAGCGGGCAGACCTACAATGAGCAGTTCTTC
cdr3_aa: CASSLMASGQTYNEQFF

clone_size: NA
v_call: TRBV19
d_call: TRBD1
j_call: TRBJ1-2
cdr3_nt: TGTGCCAGTAGTTCCGCAGGGGGGAACTATGGCTACACCTTC
cdr3_aa: CASSSAGGNYGYTF

clone_size: NA
v_call: TRBV18
d_call: NA
j_call: TRBJ1-5
cdr3_nt: TGTGCCAGCTCGTCCTACAGTAGCAATCAGCCCCAGCATTTT
cdr3_aa: CASSSYSSNQPQHF

clone_size: NA
v_call: TRBV6-1
d_call: NA
j_call: TRBJ1-1
cdr3_nt: TGTGCCAGCAGTGAAGATACAGGGTGGGACACTGAAGCTTTCTTT
cdr3_aa: CASSEDTGWDTEAFF

clone_size: NA
v_call: TRBV15
d_call: TRBD1
j_call: TRBJ1-2
cdr3_nt: TGTGCCACCAGTTGGTCGGCAGGGGGCTTGTATGGCTACACCTTC
cdr3_aa: CATSWSAGGLYGYTF

clone_size: NA
v_call: TRBV6-5
d_call: NA
j_call: TRBJ2-2
cdr3_nt: TGTGCCAGCGGGGGCCCGAGGAACACCGGGGAGCTGTTTTTT
cdr3_aa: CASGGPRNTGELFF

clone_size: NA
v_call: TRBV11-2
d_call: NA
j_call: TRBJ1-3
cdr3_nt: TGTGCCAGCAGCTTATTTCCTAGCGACAGCTCTGGAAACACCATATATTTT
cdr3_aa: CASSLFPSDSSGNTIYF

clone_size: NA
v_call: TRBV25-1
d_call: TRBD1
j_call: TRBJ1-2
cdr3_nt: TGTGCCAGCAGTGATAAGGGGACAGGGAGAACAGATGGCTACACCTTC
cdr3_aa: CASSDKGTGRTDGYTF

clone_size: NA
v_call: TRBV12-3/TRBV12-4
d_call: TRBD1
j_call: TRBJ2-2
cdr3_nt: TGTGCCAGCAGATCGACAGGGCCCGGGGAGCTGTTTTTT
cdr3_aa: CASRSTGPGELFF

clone_size: NA
v_call: TRBV27
d_call: TRBD1
j_call: TRBJ2-3
cdr3_nt: TGTGCCAGCAGGGATCGACAGGGATCGACAGATACGCAGTATTTT
cdr3_aa: CASRDRQGSTDTQYF

clone_size: NA
v_call: TRBV29-1
d_call: TRBD1
j_call: TRBJ2-3
cdr3_nt: TGCAGCGTTGGACAGGGTGGAGATACGCAGTATTTT
cdr3_aa: CSVGQGGDTQYF